This T cell receptor beta chain comes out of a study of long-term antiretroviral therapy in people with HIV. The assay, immunoSEQ v3.0, was run at survey level. Sequencing used immunoSEQ multiplex PCR; TCRdb keeps in-frame clones, though not all of them. The data hold over 10,000 clones, with around 77% observed a single time. From germline, CDR1 is SGHRS and CDR2 YFSETQ. V shed 1 base and J shed 4 bases, with 14 bases lying between them. This CDR3 spans 15 amino acids. As for this clone: The antigen is not known.

Samples held about 0.85-10 million cryopreserved PBMC, and DNA extraction followed. Study conclusions and caveats: ART adherence, viral resistance and therapy changes went undocumented.

The sample was unsorted PBMCs, taken 0.5 years before starting antiretroviral therapy. This receptor was obtained from a woman aged 40 to 50 with HIV. The genes are TRBV5-1 and TRBJ1-1; maybe TRBD1 (5 bases). The CDR3 reads CASSLREAGTTEAFF. The DNA of the CDR3 is TGCGCCAGCAGCTTGAGGGAAGCGGGGACCACTGAAGCTTTCTTT.